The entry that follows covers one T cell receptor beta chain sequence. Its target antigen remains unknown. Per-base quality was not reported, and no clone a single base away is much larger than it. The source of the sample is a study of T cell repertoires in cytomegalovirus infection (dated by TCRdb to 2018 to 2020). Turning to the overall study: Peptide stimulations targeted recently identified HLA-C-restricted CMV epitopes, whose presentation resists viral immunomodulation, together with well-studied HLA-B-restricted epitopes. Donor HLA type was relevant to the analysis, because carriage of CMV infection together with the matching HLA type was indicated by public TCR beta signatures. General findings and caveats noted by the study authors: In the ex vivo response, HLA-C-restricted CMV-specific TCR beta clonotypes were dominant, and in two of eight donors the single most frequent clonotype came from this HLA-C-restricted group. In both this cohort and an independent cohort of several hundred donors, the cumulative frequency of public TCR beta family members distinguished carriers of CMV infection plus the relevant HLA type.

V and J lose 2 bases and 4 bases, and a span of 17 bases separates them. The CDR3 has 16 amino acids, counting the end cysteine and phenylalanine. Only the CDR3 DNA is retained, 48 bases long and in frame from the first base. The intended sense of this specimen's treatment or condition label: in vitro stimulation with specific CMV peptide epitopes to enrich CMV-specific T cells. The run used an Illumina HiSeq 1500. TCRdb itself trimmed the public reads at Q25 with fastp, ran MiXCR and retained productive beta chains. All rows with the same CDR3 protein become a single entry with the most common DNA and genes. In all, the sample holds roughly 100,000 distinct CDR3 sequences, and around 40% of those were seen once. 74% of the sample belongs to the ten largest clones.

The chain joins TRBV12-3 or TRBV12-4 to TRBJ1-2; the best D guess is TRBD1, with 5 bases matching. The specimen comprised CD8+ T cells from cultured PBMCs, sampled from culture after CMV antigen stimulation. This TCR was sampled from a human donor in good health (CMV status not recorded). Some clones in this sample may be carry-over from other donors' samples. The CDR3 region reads CASSLSRDLFRYGYTF. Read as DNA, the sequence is TGTGCCAGCAGTTTAAGTCGGGACCTTTTCCGCTATGGCTACACCTTC.